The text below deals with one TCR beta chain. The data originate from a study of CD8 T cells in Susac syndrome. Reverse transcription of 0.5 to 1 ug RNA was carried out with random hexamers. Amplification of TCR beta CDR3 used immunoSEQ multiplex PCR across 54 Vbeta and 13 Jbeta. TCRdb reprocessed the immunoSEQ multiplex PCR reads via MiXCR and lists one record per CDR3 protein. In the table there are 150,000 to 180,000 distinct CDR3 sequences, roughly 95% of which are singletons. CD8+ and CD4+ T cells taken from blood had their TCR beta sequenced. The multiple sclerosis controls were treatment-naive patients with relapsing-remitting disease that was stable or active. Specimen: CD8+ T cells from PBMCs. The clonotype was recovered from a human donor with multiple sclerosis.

The CDR3 loop reads CAFSSGERNTEAFF. The DNA for the CDR3 is TGCGCCTTCTCCTCAGGGGAGAGGAACACTGAAGCTTTCTTT. This rearrangement joins TRBV4-1 to TRBJ1-1; possible D gene TRBD1, 6 bases. Germline CDR1 MGHRA, CDR2 YSYEKL. V lost 11 bases and J 1 base, leaving 17 bases between the germline ends. This CDR3 contains 14 residues.